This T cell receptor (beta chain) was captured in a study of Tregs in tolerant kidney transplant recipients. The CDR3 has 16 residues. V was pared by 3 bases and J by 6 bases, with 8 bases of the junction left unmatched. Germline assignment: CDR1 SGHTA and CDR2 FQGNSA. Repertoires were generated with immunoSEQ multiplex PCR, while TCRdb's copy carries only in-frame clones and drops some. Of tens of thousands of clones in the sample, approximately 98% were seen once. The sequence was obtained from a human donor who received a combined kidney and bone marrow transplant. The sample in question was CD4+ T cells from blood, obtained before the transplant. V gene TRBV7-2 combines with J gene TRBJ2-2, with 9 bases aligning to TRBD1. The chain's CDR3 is CASSFNRGRISGELFF. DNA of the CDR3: TGTGCCAGCAGCTTTAACAGGGGGCGTATCTCCGGGGAGCTGTTTTTT.